The 5 T cell receptor beta chains below come from one sample, sequenced in a study of T cells in Graves' hyperthyroidism and ophthalmopathy. Amplification targeted TCR beta CDR3 regions from RNA transcripts. In the first-round RT-PCR of the TCR CDR3, the HTBI primer set was used. TCRdb reprocessed the multiplex PCR reads with MiXCR, giving one entry per CDR3 protein. The sample yields 270,000 or so distinct CDR3 sequences, approximately 16% seen once. Sequenced material: blood. These receptor sequences come from a woman aged 45-65 years with Graves' hyperthyroidism that later progressed to Graves' ophthalmopathy.

The CDR3 here is CASSATGAGNTIYF. The CDR3 DNA follows: TGTGCCAGCAGCGCAACAGGGGCAGGAAACACCATATATTTT. The J gene is TRBJ1-3, the V gene TRBV7-3; 7 bases align to TRBD1. In germline, CDR1 is SGHTA, CDR2 FQGTGA. The V segment lost 5 bases and the J segment 4 bases; nucleotides outside the gene matches: 5. The CDR3 sequence is 14 residues long.

The chain recombines TRBV5-4 with TRBJ2-1; D perhaps matches TRBD2 (6 bases). Germline CDR1 and CDR2: SGHNT and YYREEE (reference sequence). Between the trimmed V and J ends, which lost 2 bases and 6 bases, there was a span of 15 bases. This CDR3 region has 15 residues. CDR3: CASSFGGIELNEQFF. The CDR3 coding sequence is TGTGCCAGCAGCTTCGGCGGGATAGAGCTCAATGAGCAGTTCTTC.

This clonotype occurred many times. This chain links TRBV2 with TRBJ2-2, with D hard to call. Germline lookup yields CDR1 SNHLY and CDR2 FYNNEI. V was trimmed by 7 bases and J by 6 bases, leaving 9 bases between them. The CDR3 covers 12 residues. CDR3 coding DNA: TGTGCCAGCACGCGGACCCCCGGGGAGCTGTTTTTT. Protein sequence: CASTRTPGELFF.

V and J are TRBV6-1 and TRBJ1-6; D not resolved. From germline, CDR1 is MNHNS and CDR2 SASEGT. The CDR3 length is 13 residues. V lost 2 bases, J lost 14 bases, and 13 bases lay in between. DNA of the CDR3: TGTGCCAGCAGTGAATTGCCGAGACTGGCCCTCCACTTT. Translated, it gives CASSELPRLALHF.

This clonotype was observed at least ten times. The CDR3 nucleotides read TGTGCCAGCAGTTTTCTTCAGGGGTGGGATGGCTACACCTTC. This encodes CASSFLQGWDGYTF. The rearrangement links TRBV28 to TRBJ1-2, with D maybe TRBD1 (6 bases). V was pared by 3 bases and J by 6 bases, with 14 bases between. Germline V CDR1 and CDR2: MDHEN, SYDVKM. This CDR3 spans 14 amino acids.